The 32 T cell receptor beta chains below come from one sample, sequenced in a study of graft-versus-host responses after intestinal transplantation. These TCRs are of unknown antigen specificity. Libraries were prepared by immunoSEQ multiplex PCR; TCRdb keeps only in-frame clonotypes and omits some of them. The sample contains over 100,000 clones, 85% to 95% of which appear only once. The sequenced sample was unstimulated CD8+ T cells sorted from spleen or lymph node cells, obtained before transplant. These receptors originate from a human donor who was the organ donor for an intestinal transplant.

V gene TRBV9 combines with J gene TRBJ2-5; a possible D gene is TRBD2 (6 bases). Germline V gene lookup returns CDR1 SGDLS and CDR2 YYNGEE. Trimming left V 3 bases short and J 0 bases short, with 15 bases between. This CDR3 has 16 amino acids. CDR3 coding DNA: TGTGCCAGCAGCGACCGGGACGGAGGGTACCAAGAGACCCAGTACTTC. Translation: CASSDRDGGYQETQYF.

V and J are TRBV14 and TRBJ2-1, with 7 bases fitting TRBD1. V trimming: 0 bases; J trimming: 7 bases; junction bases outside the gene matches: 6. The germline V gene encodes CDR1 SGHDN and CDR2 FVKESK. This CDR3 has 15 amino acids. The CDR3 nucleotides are TGTGCCAGCAGCCAAGAGCCGGGACAGTTAAATGAGCAGTTCTTC. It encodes CASSQEPGQLNEQFF.

CDR3 in amino acids: CSVEVQGMFDEQYF. The CDR3 coding sequence is TGCAGCGTTGAAGTCCAAGGGATGTTCGACGAGCAGTACTTC. The chain has TRBV29-1 and TRBJ2-7; unclear D gene. The length of the CDR3 is 14 residues. The germline V gene has CDR1 SQVTM and CDR2 ANQGSEA. V was cut by 1 base and J by 5 bases, with 15 bases left in between.

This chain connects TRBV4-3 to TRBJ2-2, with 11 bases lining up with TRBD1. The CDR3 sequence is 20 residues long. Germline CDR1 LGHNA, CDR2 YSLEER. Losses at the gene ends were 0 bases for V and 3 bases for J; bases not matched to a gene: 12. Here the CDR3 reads CASSQDPKDRGREYTGELFF. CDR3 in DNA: TGCGCCAGCAGCCAAGACCCCAAGGACAGGGGGCGCGAGTACACCGGGGAGCTGTTTTTT.

The CDR3 DNA is TGTGCCAGCAGCTTAGGGGGGGCGGGCTACGAGCAGTACTTC. This encodes CASSLGGAGYEQYF. The rearrangement links TRBV7-6 to TRBJ2-7; D is possibly TRBD1 or TRBD2 (6 bases each). CDR1 and CDR2 (germline): SGHVS, FNYEAQ. The germline V and J ends were trimmed by 1 base and 3 bases, with 10 bases remaining between them. The CDR3 runs 14 residues. Full variable domain (outside the CDR3, taken from reference TRBV7-6 and TRBJ2-7): GAGVSQSPRYKVTKRGQDVALRCDPISGHVSLYWYRQALGQGPEFLTYFNYEAQQDKSGLPNDRFSAERPEGSISTLTIQRTEQRDSAMYRCASSLGGAGYEQYFGPGTRLTVT.

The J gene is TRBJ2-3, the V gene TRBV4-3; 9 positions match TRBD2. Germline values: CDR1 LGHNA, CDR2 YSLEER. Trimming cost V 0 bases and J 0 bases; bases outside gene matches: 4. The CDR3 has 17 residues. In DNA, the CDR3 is TGCGCCAGCAGCCAAGATAGGCTAGCGGGAAGCACAGATACGCAGTATTTT. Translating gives CASSQDRLAGSTDTQYF.

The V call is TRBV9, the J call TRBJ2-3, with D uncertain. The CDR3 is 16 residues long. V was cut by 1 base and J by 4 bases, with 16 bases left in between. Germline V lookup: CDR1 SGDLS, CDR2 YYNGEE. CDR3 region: CASSVKSKSWADTQYF. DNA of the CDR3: TGTGCCAGCAGCGTAAAAAGTAAATCGTGGGCAGATACGCAGTATTTT.

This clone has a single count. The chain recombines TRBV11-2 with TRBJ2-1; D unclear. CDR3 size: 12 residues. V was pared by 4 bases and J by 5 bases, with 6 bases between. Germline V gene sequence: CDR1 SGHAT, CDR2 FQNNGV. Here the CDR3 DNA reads TGTGCCAGCAGCTCTTTTAACAATGAGCAGTTCTTC. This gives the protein CASSSFNNEQFF. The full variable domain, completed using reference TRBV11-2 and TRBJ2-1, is EAGVAQSPRYKIIEKRQSVAFWCNPISGHATLYWYQQILGQGPKLLIQFQNNGVVDDSQLPKDRFSAERLKGVDSTLKIQPAKLEDSAVYLCASSSFNNEQFFGPGTRLTVL.

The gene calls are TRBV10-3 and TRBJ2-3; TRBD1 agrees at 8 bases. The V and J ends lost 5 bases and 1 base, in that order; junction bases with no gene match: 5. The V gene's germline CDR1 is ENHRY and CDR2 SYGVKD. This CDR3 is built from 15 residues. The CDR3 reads CAISPGGAGTDTQYF. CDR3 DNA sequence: TGTGCCATCAGTCCAGGGGGCGCGGGCACAGATACGCAGTATTTT.

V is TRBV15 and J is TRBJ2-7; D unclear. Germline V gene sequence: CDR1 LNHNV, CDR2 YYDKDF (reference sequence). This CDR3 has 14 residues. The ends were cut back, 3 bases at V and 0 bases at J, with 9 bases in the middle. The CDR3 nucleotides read TGTGCCACCAGCAGTATTCAAGGCTCCTACGAGCAGTACTTC. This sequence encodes CATSSIQGSYEQYF.

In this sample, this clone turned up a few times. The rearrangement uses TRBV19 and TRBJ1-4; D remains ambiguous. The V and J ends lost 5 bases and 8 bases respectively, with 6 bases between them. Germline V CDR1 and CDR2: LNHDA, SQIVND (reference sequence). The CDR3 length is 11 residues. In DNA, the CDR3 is TGTGCCAGTAGTGAGGTCGAAAAACTGTTTTTT. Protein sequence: CASSEVEKLFF.

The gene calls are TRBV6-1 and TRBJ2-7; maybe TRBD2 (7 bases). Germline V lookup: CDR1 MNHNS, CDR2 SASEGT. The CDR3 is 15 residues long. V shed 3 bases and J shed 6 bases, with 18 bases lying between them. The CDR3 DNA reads TGTGCCAGCAGTGAGAGGGGGGGGAGGGCCACCGAGCAGTACTTC. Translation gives CASSERGGRATEQYF.

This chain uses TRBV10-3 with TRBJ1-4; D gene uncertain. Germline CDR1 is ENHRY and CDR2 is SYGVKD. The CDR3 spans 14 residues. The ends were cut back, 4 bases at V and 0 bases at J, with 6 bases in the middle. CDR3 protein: CAISGSATNEKLFF. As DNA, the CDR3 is TGTGCCATCAGTGGTTCTGCAACTAATGAAAAACTGTTTTTT.

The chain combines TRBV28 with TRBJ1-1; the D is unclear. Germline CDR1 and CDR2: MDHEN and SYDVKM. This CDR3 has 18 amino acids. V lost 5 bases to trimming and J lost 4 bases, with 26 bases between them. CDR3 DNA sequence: TGTGCCAGCAGTCTACCCACTATTAGGACGGAAGGGAGCACTGAAGCTTTCTTT. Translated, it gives CASSLPTIRTEGSTEAFF.

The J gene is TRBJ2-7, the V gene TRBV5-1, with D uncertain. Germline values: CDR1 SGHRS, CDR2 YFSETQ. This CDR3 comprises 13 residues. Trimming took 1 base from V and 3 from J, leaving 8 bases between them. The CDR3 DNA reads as TGCGCCAGCAGCTTGTCCCCCAGCTACGAGCAGTACTTC. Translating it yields CASSLSPSYEQYF.

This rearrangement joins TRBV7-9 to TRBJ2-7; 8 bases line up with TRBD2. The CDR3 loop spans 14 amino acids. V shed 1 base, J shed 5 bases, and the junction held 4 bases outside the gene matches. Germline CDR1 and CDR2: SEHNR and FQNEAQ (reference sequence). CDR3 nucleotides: TGTGCCAGCAGCTTAGGTGGACTAGCCGACGAGCAGTACTTC. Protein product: CASSLGGLADEQYF.

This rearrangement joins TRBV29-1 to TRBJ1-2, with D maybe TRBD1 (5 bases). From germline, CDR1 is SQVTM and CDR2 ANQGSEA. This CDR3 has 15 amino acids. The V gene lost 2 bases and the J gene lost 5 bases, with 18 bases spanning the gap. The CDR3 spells CSVELGDDRLYGYTF. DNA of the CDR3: TGCAGCGTTGAATTAGGGGATGACAGACTATATGGCTACACCTTC.

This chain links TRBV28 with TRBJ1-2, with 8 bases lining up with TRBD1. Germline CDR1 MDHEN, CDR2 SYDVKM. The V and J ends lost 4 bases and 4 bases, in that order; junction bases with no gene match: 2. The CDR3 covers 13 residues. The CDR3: CASSSGQAYGYTF. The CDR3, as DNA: TGTGCCAGCAGTTCGGGACAGGCCTATGGCTACACCTTC.

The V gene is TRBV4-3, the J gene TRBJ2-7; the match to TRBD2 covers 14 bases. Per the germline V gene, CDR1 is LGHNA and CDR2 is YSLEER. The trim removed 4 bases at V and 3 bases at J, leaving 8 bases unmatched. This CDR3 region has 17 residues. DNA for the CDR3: TGCGCCAGCAGCCCGGGACTAGCGGGAGCTTCGGGCTACGAGCAGTACTTC. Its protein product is CASSPGLAGASGYEQYF.

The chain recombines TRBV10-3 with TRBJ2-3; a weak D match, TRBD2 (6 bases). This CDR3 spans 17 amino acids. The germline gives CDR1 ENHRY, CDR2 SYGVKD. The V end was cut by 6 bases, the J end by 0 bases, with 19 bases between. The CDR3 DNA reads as TGTGCCATCAGGCGACTAGGAGGGTTCCCTAGCACAGATACGCAGTATTTT. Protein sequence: CAIRRLGGFPSTDTQYF.

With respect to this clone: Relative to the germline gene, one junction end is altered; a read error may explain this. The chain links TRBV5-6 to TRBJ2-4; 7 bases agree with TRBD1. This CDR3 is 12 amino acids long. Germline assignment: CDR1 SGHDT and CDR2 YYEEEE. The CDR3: CASSIGQVGELF. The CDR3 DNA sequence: TGTGCCAGCAGCATAGGACAGGTCGGGGAACTTTTC.

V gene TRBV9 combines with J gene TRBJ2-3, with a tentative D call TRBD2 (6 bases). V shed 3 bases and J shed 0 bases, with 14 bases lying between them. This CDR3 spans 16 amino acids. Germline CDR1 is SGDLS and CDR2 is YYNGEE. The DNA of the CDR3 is TGTGCCAGCAGCGCACCGGGACTCTCTAGCACAGATACGCAGTATTTT. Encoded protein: CASSAPGLSSTDTQYF.

The CDR3 loop is CASSPGTGVTDTQYF. CDR3 bases: TGTGCCAGCAGCCCTGGGACAGGGGTAACAGATACGCAGTATTTT. The rearrangement uses TRBV5-4 and TRBJ2-3; 10 bases map to TRBD1. Germline CDR1 reads SGHNT; CDR2 reads YYREEE (reference sequence). This CDR3 is built from 15 residues. Trimming took 4 bases from V and 3 from J; bases not matched to a gene: 5.

The CDR3 here is CAWTSEVARYNEQFF. The CDR3 coding sequence is TGTGCCTGGACGTCGGAGGTTGCTAGGTACAATGAGCAGTTCTTC. The rearrangement joins TRBV30 to TRBJ2-1; tentatively, D is TRBD2 (5 bases). This CDR3 contains 15 residues. V was trimmed by 4 bases and J by 4 bases, leaving 17 bases between them. The germline CDR1 and CDR2 sequences are GTSNPN and SVGIG (reference sequence).

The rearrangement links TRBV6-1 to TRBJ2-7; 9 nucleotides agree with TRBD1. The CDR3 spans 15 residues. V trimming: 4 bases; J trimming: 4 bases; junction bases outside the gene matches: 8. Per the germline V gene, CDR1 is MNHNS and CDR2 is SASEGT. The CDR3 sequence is CASSGPGTGRYEQYF. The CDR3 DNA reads TGTGCCAGCAGTGGTCCCGGGACAGGGCGTTACGAGCAGTACTTC.

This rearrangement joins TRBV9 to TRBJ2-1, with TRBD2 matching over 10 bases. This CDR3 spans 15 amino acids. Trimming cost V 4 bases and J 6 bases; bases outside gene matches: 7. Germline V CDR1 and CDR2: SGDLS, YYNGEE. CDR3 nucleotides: TGTGCCAGCAGCCGTGCTAGCGGGAGAGGCAATGAGCAGTTCTTC. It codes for CASSRASGRGNEQFF. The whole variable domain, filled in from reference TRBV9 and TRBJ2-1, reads DSGVTQTPKHLITATGQRVTLRCSPRSGDLSVYWYQQSLDQGLQFLIQYYNGEERAKGNILERFSAQQFPDLHSELNLSSLELGDSALYFCASSRASGRGNEQFFGPGTRLTVL.

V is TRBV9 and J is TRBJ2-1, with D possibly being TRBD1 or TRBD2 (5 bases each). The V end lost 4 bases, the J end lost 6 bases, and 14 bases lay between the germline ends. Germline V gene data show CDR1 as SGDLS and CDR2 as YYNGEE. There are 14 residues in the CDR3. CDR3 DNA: TGTGCCAGCAGCAAACCTGGGACGGGCAATGAGCAGTTCTTC. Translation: CASSKPGTGNEQFF.

CDR3 sequence: CASSFRGSSYEQYF. CDR3 in DNA: TGTGCCAGCAGCTTTCGGGGAAGCTCCTACGAGCAGTACTTC. This rearrangement joins TRBV5-4 to TRBJ2-7; TRBD2 might be the D (5 bases). Germline CDR1 reads SGHNT; CDR2 reads YYREEE (reference sequence). The CDR3 length is 14 residues. The V end was cut by 2 bases, the J end by 0 bases, with 9 bases between.

CDR3 in DNA: TGTGCCAGCAGGAGACGTTCCCCCGGGACTAGTCCCCGCTACGAGCAGTACTTC. Translated: CASRRRSPGTSPRYEQYF. J is TRBJ2-7 and V is TRBV27; 8 bases are shared with TRBD2. The CDR3 is made up of 18 amino acids. J was trimmed by 3 bases and V by 6 bases; bases with no gene match: 19. The V gene's germline CDR1 is MNHEY and CDR2 SMNVEV (reference sequence).

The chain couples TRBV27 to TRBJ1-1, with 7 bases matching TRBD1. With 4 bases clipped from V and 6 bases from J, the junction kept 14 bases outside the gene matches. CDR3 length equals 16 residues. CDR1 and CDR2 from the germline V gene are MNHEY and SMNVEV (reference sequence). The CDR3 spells CASSSLLSDRAPEAFF. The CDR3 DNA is TGTGCCAGCAGTTCCCTACTCAGTGACAGGGCCCCTGAAGCTTTCTTT.

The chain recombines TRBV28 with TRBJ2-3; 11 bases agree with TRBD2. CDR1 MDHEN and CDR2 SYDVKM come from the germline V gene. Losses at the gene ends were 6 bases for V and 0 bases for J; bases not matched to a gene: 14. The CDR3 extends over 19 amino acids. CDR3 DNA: TGTGCCAGCAGCCCACGAGGGACTAGCGGTACTTCTAGCACAGATACGCAGTATTTT. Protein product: CASSPRGTSGTSSTDTQYF.

CDR3 loop: CAITDNSGSSYNEQFF. CDR3 in DNA: TGTGCCATCACTGACAATAGCGGGAGCTCCTACAATGAGCAGTTCTTC. The chain employs TRBV10-3 and TRBJ2-1; 9 bases are a match to TRBD2. The V gene's germline CDR1 is ENHRY and CDR2 SYGVKD. The CDR3 runs to 16 residues. V lost 7 bases and J lost 0; bases outside the gene matches: 7.